This TCR beta chain was documented in a study of blood T cell repertoires in COVID-19. The data were produced by immunoSEQ multiplex PCR, yet TCRdb's version contains in-frame clones alone and is incomplete. Here the sample spans about 200,000 clones, 80% being singletons. V was pared by 3 bases and J by 2 bases, with 5 bases between. Germline values: CDR1 SGHTA, CDR2 FQGTGA. CDR3 length equals 13 residues. The sequenced sample consisted of PBMCs or T cells enriched from blood (not recorded which). This TCR was recovered from a woman in her forties with acute COVID-19. This sequence joins TRBV7-3 and TRBJ1-3; D is unresolved. The CDR3 nucleotides read TGTGCCAGCAGCTTGAGGGCTGGAAACACCATATATTTT. Amino acid sequence: CASSLRAGNTIYF.